This passage covers 25 T cell receptor beta chains from one sample sequenced in a study of beta chain features in type 1 diabetes. Every isolated RNA sample was fully reverse transcribed, so sequencing captured expressed TCRB transcripts. Some clones are missing from TCRdb's copy, which holds only in-frame ones; the method was immunoSEQ multiplex PCR. The data show about 220,000 clones, under 13% seen once. Sequenced: central memory CD4+ T cells from blood. The origin of the receptors is a man younger than 30 in good health.

This clone was counted only a few times. Here the CDR3 reads CASSRGGPYEQYF. CDR3 in DNA: TGTGCCAGCAGCCGAGGAGGGCCCTACGAGCAGTACTTC. The rearrangement links TRBV7-8 to TRBJ2-7, with a weak D call TRBD2 (6 bases). This CDR3 spans 13 amino acids. Trimming took off 5 bases at V and 2 bases at J, with 10 bases between the two ends. Germline V gives CDR1 SGHVS, CDR2 FQNEAQ.

This clone appeared many times. The same CDR3 can be traced to other DNA sequences in this sample. The chain has TRBV30 and TRBJ2-7, with D unresolved. Germline V CDR1 and CDR2: GTSNPN, SVGIG (reference sequence). V lost 0 bases, J lost 0 bases, and 12 bases lay in between. This CDR3 comprises 15 residues. The CDR3 is CAWSVGLAYSYEQYF. CDR3 nucleotide sequence: TGTGCCTGGAGTGTAGGTCTCGCGTACTCCTACGAGCAGTACTTC.

This clone was seen many times. This chain connects TRBV29-1 to TRBJ2-5, with D possibly being TRBD1 (5 bases). The CDR3 runs 13 residues. Germline-derived CDR1 and CDR2 are SQVTM and ANQGSEA. Trimming shortened V by 7 bases and J by 2 bases, and 14 bases separated the two germline ends. The CDR3 loop reads CSAVVDTQETQYF. DNA for the CDR3: TGCAGCGCCGTAGTGGACACACAAGAGACCCAGTACTTC. Supplemented by reference TRBV29-1 and TRBJ2-5, the full variable domain reads SAVISQKPSRDICQRGTSLTIQCQVDSQVTMMFWYRQQPGQSLTLIATANQGSEATYESGFVIDKFPISRPNLTFSTLTVSNMSPEDSSIYLCSAVVDTQETQYFGPGTRLLVL.

Only a few counts were recorded for this clone. This chain links TRBV4-3 with TRBJ2-2; 7 nucleotides line up with TRBD1. CDR3 size: 16 residues. Per the germline V gene, CDR1 is LGHNA and CDR2 is YSLEER. Unmatched junction bases numbered 5, after V lost 1 base and J lost 3 bases. CDR3 bases: TGCGCCAGCAGCCAAGCCACTGGACAGGACACCGGGGAGCTGTTTTTT. Its protein is CASSQATGQDTGELFF.

This chain links TRBV4-3 with TRBJ2-1; tentatively, D is TRBD2 (6 bases). V was trimmed by 0 bases and J by 7 bases, leaving 7 bases between them. Germline V gives CDR1 LGHNA, CDR2 YSLEER. The CDR3 has 13 amino acids. As DNA, the CDR3 is TGCGCCAGCAGCCAAGATGGGAGGAATGAGCAGTTCTTC. It specifies CASSQDGRNEQFF.

V usage is TRBV29-1 and J usage is TRBJ2-7; possible D gene TRBD1, 5 bases. Germline CDR1 is SQVTM and CDR2 is ANQGSEA. The CDR3 is 12 amino acids. Trimming removed 5 bases from V and 2 bases from J, with 10 bases in between. The CDR3 region is CSVLGHPYEQYF. Written as DNA, the CDR3 is TGCAGCGTTCTAGGACACCCCTACGAGCAGTACTTC.

The chain joins TRBV6-5 to TRBJ2-7; TRBD2 might be the D (5 bases). The CDR3 runs to 14 residues. Trimming took off 6 bases at V and 0 bases at J, with 12 bases between the two ends. Germline CDR1 reads MNHEY; CDR2 reads SVGAGI. CDR3 protein: CASSSPGNSYEQYF. The DNA for the CDR3 is TGTGCCAGCAGCTCCCCGGGAAACTCCTACGAGCAGTACTTC.

This clone was found a few times. The chain joins TRBV30 to TRBJ2-1; 7 nucleotides align to TRBD1. The CDR3 totals 13 residues. The J segment lost 5 bases and the V segment lost 5 bases, leaving 6 bases of the junction unmatched. CDR1 is GTSNPN, CDR2 SVGIG, per germline (reference sequence). The CDR3 loop reads CAWEAGTDNEQFF. Written as DNA, the CDR3 is TGTGCCTGGGAAGCCGGGACAGACAATGAGCAGTTCTTC. The whole variable domain, filled in from reference TRBV30 and TRBJ2-1, reads SQTIHQWPATLVQPVGSPLSLECTVEGTSNPNLYWYRQAAGRGLQLLFYSVGIGQISSEVPQNLSASRPQDRQFILSSKKLLLSDSGFYLCAWEAGTDNEQFFGPGTRLTVL.

J is TRBJ2-1 and V is TRBV4-3; 13 bases fit TRBD2. The germline V gene has CDR1 LGHNA and CDR2 YSLEER. CDR3 size: 22 residues. V dropped 3 bases and J dropped 8; count of bases not matched to a gene: 25. The CDR3 region has the DNA TGCGCCAGCAGCCACATCCTTCCGGGACAGGGTCGGACTAGCGGGAGTAGGGATGAGCAGTTCTTC. Residues: CASSHILPGQGRTSGSRDEQFF.

The table lists this clone with a few counts. The chain couples TRBV30 to TRBJ2-7, with 9 positions matching TRBD1. The CDR3 has 17 residues. CDR1 is GTSNPN, CDR2 SVGIG, per germline (reference sequence). Losses at the gene ends were 0 bases for V and 4 bases for J; bases not matched to a gene: 13. Here the CDR3 reads CAWSVRISGTGLYEQYF. CDR3 DNA sequence: TGTGCCTGGAGTGTAAGAATTTCTGGGACAGGGCTTTACGAGCAGTACTTC.

The chain is built from TRBV2 and TRBJ2-1, with D hard to call. Trimming took 4 bases from V and 7 from J, leaving 17 bases between them. CDR1 is SNHLY, CDR2 FYNNEI, per germline. The CDR3 covers 15 residues. The CDR3 region has the DNA TGTGCCAGCAGTGTAACGGTCCTCCCCGGTAATGAGCAGTTCTTC. Protein: CASSVTVLPGNEQFF.

There are a few counts of this clone. This chain uses TRBV18 with TRBJ2-6, with a tentative D call TRBD2 (6 bases). Germline V gives CDR1 KGHSH, CDR2 LQKENI. With 5 bases removed from V and 2 bases from J, the gap between germline ends came to 10 bases. This CDR3 is 15 amino acids long. CDR3 nucleotide sequence: TGTGCCAGCTCATTAGGAGGGCCTGGGGCCAACGTCCTGACTTTC. Residues: CASSLGGPGANVLTF. Using reference TRBV18 and TRBJ2-6 for the parts outside the CDR3, the full variable domain is NAGVMQNPRHLVRRRGQEARLRCSPMKGHSHVYWYRQLPEEGLKFMVYLQKENIIDESGMPKERFSAEFPKEGPSILRIQQVVRGDSAAYFCASSLGGPGANVLTFGAGSRLTVL.

The sample holds a few counts of this clone. The V gene is TRBV14, the J gene TRBJ1-4; D may be TRBD1 (5 bases). V was cut by 5 bases and J by 0 bases, with 10 bases left in between. Germline V CDR1 and CDR2: SGHDN, FVKESK. CDR3 length: 15 residues. CDR3 nucleotides: TGTGCCAGCAGCTATACAGGTGCAACTAATGAAAAACTGTTTTTT. Protein sequence: CASSYTGATNEKLFF.

This clone was observed a handful of times. The chain carries TRBV5-1 and TRBJ1-1; a weak D match, TRBD1 (6 bases). Germline V gives CDR1 SGHRS, CDR2 YFSETQ. Trimming removed 0 bases from V and 1 base from J, with 7 bases in between. The CDR3 is made up of 14 amino acids. The CDR3 DNA sequence: TGCGCCAGCAGCTTGGGGACAGAGAACACTGAAGCTTTCTTT. Translating gives CASSLGTENTEAFF.

This clone turned up a few times. The chain has TRBV6-6 and TRBJ2-1, with TRBD2 matching over 10 bases. The germline V gene has CDR1 MNHNY and CDR2 SVGAGI (reference sequence). Germline trimming cut 2 bases from V and 7 bases from J; bases unmatched to any gene: 5. The CDR3 extends over 15 amino acids. CDR3: CASSYPGTSVNEQFF. The CDR3 DNA sequence: TGTGCCAGCAGTTACCCTGGGACTAGCGTAAATGAGCAGTTCTTC.

In this sample, this clone turned up many times. The chain couples TRBV10-3 to TRBJ2-2, with 9 bases that match TRBD2. Looked up from germline, CDR1 is ENHRY and CDR2 is SYGVKD. This CDR3 comprises 16 residues. V lost 6 bases, J lost 0 bases, and 5 bases stayed unmatched. The CDR3 protein is CAIRQAGGTNTGELFF. The CDR3 nucleotides read TGTGCCATCAGACAAGCGGGAGGAACGAACACCGGGGAGCTGTTTTTT.

The CDR3 here is CASSQRLAGFANTGELFF. The CDR3 bases are TGCGCCAGCAGCCAGAGACTAGCGGGGTTCGCGAACACCGGGGAGCTGTTTTTT. This chain uses TRBV4-1 with TRBJ2-2, with 11 bases that match TRBD2. Germline loops: CDR1 MGHRA, CDR2 YSYEKL. The CDR3 spans 18 residues. V shed 3 bases, J shed 0 bases, and the junction held 6 bases outside the gene matches.

This rearrangement joins TRBV5-1 to TRBJ2-1; D unclear. CDR1 SGHRS and CDR2 YFSETQ come from the germline V gene. CDR3 length: 15 amino acids. V was shortened by 2 bases and J by 6 bases, with 15 bases between the two germline ends. For the CDR3, the DNA is TGCGCCAGCAGCTTACTGGATCCGGCTATCAATGAGCAGTTCTTC. As protein: CASSLLDPAINEQFF. Variable domain in full (rest from reference TRBV5-1 and TRBJ2-1): KAGVTQTPRYLIKTRGQQVTLSCSPISGHRSVSWYQQTPGQGLQFLFEYFSETQRNKGNFPGRFSGRQFSNSRSEMNVSTLELGDSALYLCASSLLDPAINEQFFGPGTRLTVL.

Concerning this clone itself: Other nucleotide sequences in the sample specify the same CDR3. CDR3 bases: TGTGCCAGCTCACCCGGTCGCGACAATGAGCAGTTCTTC. Translating gives CASSPGRDNEQFF. This chain joins TRBV18 and TRBJ2-1; D not certain. CDR3 length equals 13 residues. Germline CDR1 is KGHSH and CDR2 is LQKENI. V lost 3 bases and J 5 bases, leaving 8 bases between the germline ends.

This clone was seen at least ten times. J is TRBJ2-1 and V is TRBV19, with 7 nucleotides matching TRBD1. The CDR3 covers 14 residues. J was trimmed by 2 bases and V by 10 bases; bases with no gene match: 8. CDR1 is LNHDA, CDR2 SQIVND, per germline (reference sequence). The CDR3 DNA reads TGTGCCACCAGGACAGGCAACACCTACAATGAGCAGTTCTTC. Translated: CATRTGNTYNEQFF. The full variable domain, in which reference TRBV19 and TRBJ2-1 provide the parts outside the CDR3, is DGGITQSPKYLFRKEGQNVTLSCEQNLNHDAMYWYRQDPGQGLRLIYYSQIVNDFQKGDIAEGYSVSREKKESFPLTVTSAQKNPTAFYLCATRTGNTYNEQFFGPGTRLTVL.

This chain connects TRBV27 to TRBJ2-5; TRBD1 matches at 12 bases. CDR3 length: 16 amino acids. Looked up from germline, CDR1 is MNHEY and CDR2 is SMNVEV (reference sequence). V shed 5 bases and J 5 bases; nucleotides not matched to a gene: 9. CDR3 bases: TGTGCCAGCAGTCCGGGGACAGGGGGCGCGTGGGAGACCCAGTACTTC. It codes for CASSPGTGGAWETQYF.

The chain uses TRBV30 and TRBJ1-4; 7 bases align to TRBD1. The trim removed 3 bases at V and 5 bases at J, leaving 9 bases unmatched. From germline, CDR1 is GTSNPN and CDR2 SVGIG (reference sequence). The CDR3 length is 15 residues. Here the CDR3 reads CAWSRTGLGNEKLFF. The DNA for the CDR3 is TGTGCCTGGAGCCGGACAGGTTTAGGAAATGAAAAACTGTTTTTT.

The gene calls are TRBV28 and TRBJ1-2; 9 positions agree with TRBD1. Trimming at V came to 1 base and at J to 8 bases, leaving 11 bases not matched to a gene. Germline V CDR1 and CDR2: MDHEN, SYDVKM. This CDR3 has 16 residues. The CDR3 DNA sequence: TGTGCCAGCAGTTTATCTGGGGACAGGGCCATCCGGGGCTACACCTTC. Residues: CASSLSGDRAIRGYTF.

This clone showed up just a few times. The V gene is TRBV7-9, the J gene TRBJ2-5; TRBD2 might be the D (5 bases). The J call may be incorrect, as the DNA end agrees better with TRBJ2-7. There are 14 residues in the CDR3. The germline V gene encodes CDR1 SEHNR and CDR2 FQNEAQ (reference sequence). CDR3 DNA sequence: TGTGCCAGCAGCTTTGGCGGGCGAGACCACGAGCAGTACTTC. Translated: CASSFGGRDHEQYF.

The chain uses TRBV27 and TRBJ2-3; the D gene is possibly TRBD1 (6 bases). This CDR3 has 15 amino acids. Germline V gene sequence: CDR1 MNHEY, CDR2 SMNVEV (reference sequence). Trimming took 2 bases from V and 1 from J, leaving 10 bases between them. CDR3 coding DNA: TGTGCCAGCAGTTTACACAGGGCTCGCACAGATACGCAGTATTTT. It encodes CASSLHRARTDTQYF.